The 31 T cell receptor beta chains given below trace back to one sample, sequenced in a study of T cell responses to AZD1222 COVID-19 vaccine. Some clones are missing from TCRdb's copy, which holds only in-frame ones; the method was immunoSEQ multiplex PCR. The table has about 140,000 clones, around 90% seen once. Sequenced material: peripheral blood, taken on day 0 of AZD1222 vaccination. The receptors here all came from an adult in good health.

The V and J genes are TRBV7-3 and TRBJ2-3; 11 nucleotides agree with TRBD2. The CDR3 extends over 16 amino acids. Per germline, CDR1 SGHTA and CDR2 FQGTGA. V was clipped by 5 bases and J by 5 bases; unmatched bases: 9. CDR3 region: CASSDTSGSTGDTQYF. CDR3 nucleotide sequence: TGTGCCAGCAGCGACACTAGCGGGAGCACCGGAGATACGCAGTATTTT. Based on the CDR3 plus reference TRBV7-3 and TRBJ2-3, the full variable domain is GAGVSQTPSNKVTEKGKYVELRCDPISGHTALYWYRQSLGQGPEFLIYFQGTGAADDSGLPNDRFFAVRPEGSVSTLKIQRTERGDSAVYLCASSDTSGSTGDTQYFGPGTRLTVL.

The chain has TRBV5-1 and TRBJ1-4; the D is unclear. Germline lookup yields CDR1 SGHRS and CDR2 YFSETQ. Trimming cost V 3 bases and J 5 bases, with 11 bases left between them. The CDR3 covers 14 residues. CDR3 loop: CASSSARPNEKLFF. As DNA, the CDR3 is TGCGCCAGCAGCTCGGCAAGACCCAATGAAAAACTGTTTTTT.

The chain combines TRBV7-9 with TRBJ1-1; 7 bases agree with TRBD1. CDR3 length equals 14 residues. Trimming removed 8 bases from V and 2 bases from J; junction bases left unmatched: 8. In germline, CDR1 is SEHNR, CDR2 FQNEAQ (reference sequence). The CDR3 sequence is CASGITGANTEAFF. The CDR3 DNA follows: TGTGCCAGCGGAATAACAGGGGCTAACACTGAAGCTTTCTTT.

CDR3 amino acids: CASSHERTGSYNEQFF. CDR3 DNA sequence: TGCGCCAGCAGCCACGAAAGGACAGGGTCCTACAATGAGCAGTTCTTC. The V and J genes are TRBV4-1 and TRBJ2-1, with 8 bases fitting TRBD1. The CDR3 covers 16 residues. Germline lookup yields CDR1 MGHRA and CDR2 YSYEKL. The J segment lost 1 base and the V segment lost 3 bases, leaving 5 bases of the junction unmatched.

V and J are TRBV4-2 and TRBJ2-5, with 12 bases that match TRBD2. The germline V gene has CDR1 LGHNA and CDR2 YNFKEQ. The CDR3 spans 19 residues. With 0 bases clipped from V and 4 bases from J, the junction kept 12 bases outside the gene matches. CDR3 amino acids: CASSQDRIRTSGIPETQYF. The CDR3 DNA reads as TGTGCCAGCAGCCAAGATAGGATCCGGACTAGCGGGATTCCAGAGACCCAGTACTTC.

The CDR3 region is CASSADSTGYNEQFF. The CDR3 nucleotides read TGCGCCAGCAGCGCCGACTCAACCGGATACAATGAGCAGTTCTTC. This chain connects TRBV5-1 to TRBJ2-1; the D is unclear. V gave up 4 bases and J gave up 4 bases, with 15 bases separating them. The germline gives CDR1 SGHRS, CDR2 YFSETQ. CDR3 length equals 15 residues.

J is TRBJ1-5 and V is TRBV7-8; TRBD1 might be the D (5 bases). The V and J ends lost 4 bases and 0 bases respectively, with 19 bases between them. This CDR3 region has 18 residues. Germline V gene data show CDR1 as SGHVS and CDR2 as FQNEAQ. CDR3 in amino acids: CASSSGTGKGASNQPQHF. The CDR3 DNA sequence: TGTGCCAGCAGCTCGGGCACGGGAAAAGGGGCTAGCAATCAGCCCCAGCATTTT.

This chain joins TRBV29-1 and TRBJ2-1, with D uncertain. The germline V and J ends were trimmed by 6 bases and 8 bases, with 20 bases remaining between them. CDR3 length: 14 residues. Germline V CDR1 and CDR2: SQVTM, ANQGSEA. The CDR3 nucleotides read TGCAGCGTAGCTCGGTCCAGGTTCGGCGATGAGCAGTTCTTC. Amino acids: CSVARSRFGDEQFF.

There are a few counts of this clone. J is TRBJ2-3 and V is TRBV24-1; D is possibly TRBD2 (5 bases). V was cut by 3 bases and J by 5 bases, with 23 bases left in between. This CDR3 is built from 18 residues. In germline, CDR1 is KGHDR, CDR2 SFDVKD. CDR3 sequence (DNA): TGTGCCACCAGTGATCCACCCTTGGTAGGGAGAGGAAAAGATACGCAGTATTTT. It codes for CATSDPPLVGRGKDTQYF.

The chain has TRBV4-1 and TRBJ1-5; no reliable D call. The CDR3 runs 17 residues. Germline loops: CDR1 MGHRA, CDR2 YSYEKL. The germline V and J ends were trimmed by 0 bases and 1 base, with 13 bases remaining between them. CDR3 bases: TGCGCCAGCAGCCAAGAGAGGGCGGTTTTGAGCAATCAGCCCCAGCATTTT. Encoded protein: CASSQERAVLSNQPQHF.

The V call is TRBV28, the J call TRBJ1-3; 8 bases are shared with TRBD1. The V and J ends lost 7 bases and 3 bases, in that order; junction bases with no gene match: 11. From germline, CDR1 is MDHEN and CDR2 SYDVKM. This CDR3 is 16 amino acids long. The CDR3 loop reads CASTQGPGGSGNTIYF. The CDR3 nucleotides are TGTGCCAGCACCCAAGGTCCAGGGGGCAGTGGAAACACCATATATTTT.

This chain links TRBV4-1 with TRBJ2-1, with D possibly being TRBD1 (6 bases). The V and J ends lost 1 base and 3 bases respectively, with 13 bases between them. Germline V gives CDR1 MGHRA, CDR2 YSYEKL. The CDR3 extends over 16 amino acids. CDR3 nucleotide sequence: TGCGCCAGCAGCCAAGGTACTCAGACAGGCTACAATGAGCAGTTCTTC. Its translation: CASSQGTQTGYNEQFF.

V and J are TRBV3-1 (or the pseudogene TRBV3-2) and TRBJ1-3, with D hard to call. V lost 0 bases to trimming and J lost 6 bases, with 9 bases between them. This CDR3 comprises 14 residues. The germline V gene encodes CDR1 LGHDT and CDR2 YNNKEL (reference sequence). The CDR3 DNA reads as TGTGCCAGCAGCCAAGACTGGGGAGAAAACACCATATATTTT. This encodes CASSQDWGENTIYF.

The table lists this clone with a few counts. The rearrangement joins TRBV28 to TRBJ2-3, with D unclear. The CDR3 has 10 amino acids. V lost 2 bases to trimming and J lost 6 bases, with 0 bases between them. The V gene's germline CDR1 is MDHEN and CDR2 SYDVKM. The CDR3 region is CASSLDTQYF. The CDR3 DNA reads TGTGCCAGCAGTTTAGATACGCAGTATTTT.

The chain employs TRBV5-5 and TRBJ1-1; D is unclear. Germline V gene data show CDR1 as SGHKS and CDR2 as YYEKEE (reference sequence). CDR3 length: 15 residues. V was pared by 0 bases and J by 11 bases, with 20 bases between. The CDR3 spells CASSLEAGRSEGAFF. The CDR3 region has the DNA TGTGCCAGCAGCTTGGAGGCAGGAAGATCTGAAGGGGCTTTCTTT.

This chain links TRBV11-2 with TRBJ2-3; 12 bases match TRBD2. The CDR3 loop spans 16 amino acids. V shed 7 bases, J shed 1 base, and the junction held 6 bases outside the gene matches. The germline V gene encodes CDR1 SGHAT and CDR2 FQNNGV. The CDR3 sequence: CASISLAGGGTDTQYF. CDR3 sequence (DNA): TGTGCCAGCATCTCACTAGCGGGAGGTGGCACAGATACGCAGTATTTT.

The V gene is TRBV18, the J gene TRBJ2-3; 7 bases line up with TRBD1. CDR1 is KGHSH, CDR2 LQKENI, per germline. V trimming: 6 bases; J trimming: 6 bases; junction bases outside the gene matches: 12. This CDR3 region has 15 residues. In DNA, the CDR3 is TGTGCCAGCTCCCAGCCGGGACAGACACCGGATACGCAGTATTTT. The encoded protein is CASSQPGQTPDTQYF.

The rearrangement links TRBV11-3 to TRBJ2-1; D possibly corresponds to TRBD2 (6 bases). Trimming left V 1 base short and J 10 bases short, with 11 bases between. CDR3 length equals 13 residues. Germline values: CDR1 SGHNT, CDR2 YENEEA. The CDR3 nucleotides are TGTGCCAGCAGCTTAGCGGGAGTTGACGAGCAGTTCTTC. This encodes CASSLAGVDEQFF.

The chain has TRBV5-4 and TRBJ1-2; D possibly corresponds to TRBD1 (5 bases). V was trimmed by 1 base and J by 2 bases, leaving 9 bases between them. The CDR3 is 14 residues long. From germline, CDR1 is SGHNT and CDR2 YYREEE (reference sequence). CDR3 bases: TGTGCCAGCAGCTTGTCTGGGGGAAACTATGGCTACACCTTC. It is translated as CASSLSGGNYGYTF. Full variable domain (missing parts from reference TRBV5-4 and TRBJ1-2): ETGVTQSPTHLIKTRGQQVTLRCSSQSGHNTVSWYQQALGQGPQFIFQYYREEENGRGNFPPRFSGLQFPNYSSELNVNALELDDSALYLCASSLSGGNYGYTFGSGTRLTVV.

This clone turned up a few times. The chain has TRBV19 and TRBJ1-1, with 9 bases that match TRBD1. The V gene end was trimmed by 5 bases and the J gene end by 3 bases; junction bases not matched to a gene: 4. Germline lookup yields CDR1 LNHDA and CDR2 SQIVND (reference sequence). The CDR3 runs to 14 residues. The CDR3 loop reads CASSGTGFYTEAFF. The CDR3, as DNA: TGTGCCAGTAGTGGGACAGGGTTTTACACTGAAGCTTTCTTT.

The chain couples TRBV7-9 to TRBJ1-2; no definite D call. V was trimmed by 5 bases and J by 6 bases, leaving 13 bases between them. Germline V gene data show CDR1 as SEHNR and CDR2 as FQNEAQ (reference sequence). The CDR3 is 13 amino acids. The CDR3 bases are TGTGCCAGCAGCAAACAGAGCAACGATGGCTACACCTTC. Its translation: CASSKQSNDGYTF.

CDR3 coding DNA: TGTGCCATCAGTACAGGACAGGCGACCTCTGGAAACACCATATATTTT. This sequence encodes CAISTGQATSGNTIYF. The chain is built from TRBV10-3 and TRBJ1-3, with 7 bases identical to TRBD1. The CDR3 contains 16 residues. Trimming cost V 5 bases and J 0 bases; bases outside gene matches: 7. Germline loops: CDR1 ENHRY, CDR2 SYGVKD.

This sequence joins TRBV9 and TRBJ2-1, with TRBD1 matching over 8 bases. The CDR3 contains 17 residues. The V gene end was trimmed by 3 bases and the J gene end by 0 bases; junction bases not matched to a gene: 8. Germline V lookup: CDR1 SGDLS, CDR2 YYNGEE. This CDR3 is CASSASRTGSSYNEQFF. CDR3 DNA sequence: TGTGCCAGCAGCGCCTCCCGGACAGGGAGCTCCTACAATGAGCAGTTCTTC.

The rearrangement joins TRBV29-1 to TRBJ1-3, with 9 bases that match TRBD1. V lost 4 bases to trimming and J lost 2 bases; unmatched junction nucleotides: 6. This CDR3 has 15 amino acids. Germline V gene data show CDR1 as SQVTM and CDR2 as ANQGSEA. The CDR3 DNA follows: TGCAGCGTTGTCCCCGACAGGGGGACTGGAAACACCATATATTTT. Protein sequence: CSVVPDRGTGNTIYF. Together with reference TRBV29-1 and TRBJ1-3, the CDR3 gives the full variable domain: SAVISQKPSRDICQRGTSLTIQCQVDSQVTMMFWYRQQPGQSLTLIATANQGSEATYESGFVIDKFPISRPNLTFSTLTVSNMSPEDSSIYLCSVVPDRGTGNTIYFGEGSWLTVV.

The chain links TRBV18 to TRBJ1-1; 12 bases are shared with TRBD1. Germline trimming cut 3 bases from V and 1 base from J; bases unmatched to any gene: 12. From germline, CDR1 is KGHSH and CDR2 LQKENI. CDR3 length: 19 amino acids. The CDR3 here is CASSPLRDRGPKKNTEAFF. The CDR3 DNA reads TGTGCCAGCTCACCGCTTAGGGACAGGGGGCCCAAGAAGAACACTGAAGCTTTCTTT.

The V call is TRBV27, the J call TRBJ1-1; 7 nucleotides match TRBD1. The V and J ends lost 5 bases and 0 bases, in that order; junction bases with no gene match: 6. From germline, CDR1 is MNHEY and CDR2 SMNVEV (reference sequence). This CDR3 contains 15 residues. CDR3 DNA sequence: TGTGCCAGCAGTCCATCGACAGGGATGAACACTGAAGCTTTCTTT. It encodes CASSPSTGMNTEAFF.

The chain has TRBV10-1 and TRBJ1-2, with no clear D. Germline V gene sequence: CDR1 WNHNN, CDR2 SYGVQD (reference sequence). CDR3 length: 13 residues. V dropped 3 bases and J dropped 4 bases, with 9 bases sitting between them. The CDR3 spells CASSEGRTYGYTF. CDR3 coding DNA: TGCGCCAGCAGTGAAGGACGGACCTATGGCTACACCTTC.

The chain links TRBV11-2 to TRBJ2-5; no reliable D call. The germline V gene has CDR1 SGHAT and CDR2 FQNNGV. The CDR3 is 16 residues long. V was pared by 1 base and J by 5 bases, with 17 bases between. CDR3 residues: CASSLGGGPPAETQYF. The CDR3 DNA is TGTGCCAGCAGCTTAGGAGGTGGTCCCCCAGCGGAGACCCAGTACTTC.

The CDR3 loop is CASSYAREEKLFF. The CDR3 DNA reads as TGTGCCAGCAGTTATGCGAGAGAAGAAAAACTGTTTTTT. The chain uses TRBV6-5 and TRBJ1-4; D is uncertain. The CDR3 is 13 amino acids. Germline V gene data show CDR1 as MNHEY and CDR2 as SVGAGI. V lost 3 bases and J lost 8, with 10 bases in between.

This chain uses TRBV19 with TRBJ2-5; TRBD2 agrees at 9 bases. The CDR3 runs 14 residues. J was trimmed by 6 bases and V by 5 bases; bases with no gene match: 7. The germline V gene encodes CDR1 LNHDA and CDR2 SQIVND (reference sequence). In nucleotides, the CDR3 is TGTGCCAGTAGTGCGGGCGGGGGGGTACAGACCCAGTACTTC. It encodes CASSAGGGVQTQYF.

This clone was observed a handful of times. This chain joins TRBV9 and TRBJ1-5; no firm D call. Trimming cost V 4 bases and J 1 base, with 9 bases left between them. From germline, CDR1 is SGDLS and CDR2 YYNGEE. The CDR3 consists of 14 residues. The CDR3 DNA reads TGTGCCAGCAGCCCAGGAGGGAGCAATCAGCCCCAGCATTTT. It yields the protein CASSPGGSNQPQHF.